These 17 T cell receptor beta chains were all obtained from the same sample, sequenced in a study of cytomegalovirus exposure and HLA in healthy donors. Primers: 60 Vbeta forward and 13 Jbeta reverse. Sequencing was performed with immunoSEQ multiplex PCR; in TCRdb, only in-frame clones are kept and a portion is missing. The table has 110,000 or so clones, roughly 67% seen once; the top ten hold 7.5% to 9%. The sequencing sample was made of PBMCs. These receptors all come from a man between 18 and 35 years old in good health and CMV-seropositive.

CDR3 in DNA: TGTGCCAGCAGCTTGAAAGGAGGAGGTGAGCAGTTCTTC. Translated, it gives CASSLKGGGEQFF. The gene calls are TRBV5-4 and TRBJ2-1, with a tentative D call TRBD2 (5 bases). CDR3 length: 13 amino acids. With 1 base removed from V and 9 bases from J, the gap between germline ends came to 11 bases. The V gene's germline CDR1 is SGHNT and CDR2 YYREEE (reference sequence).

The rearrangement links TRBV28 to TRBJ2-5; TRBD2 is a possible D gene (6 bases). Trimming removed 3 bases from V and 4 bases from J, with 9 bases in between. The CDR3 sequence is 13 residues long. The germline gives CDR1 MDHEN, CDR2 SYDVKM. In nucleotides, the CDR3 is TGTGCCAGCAGTTTGGGGGGAATAGAGACCCAGTACTTC. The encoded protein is CASSLGGIETQYF. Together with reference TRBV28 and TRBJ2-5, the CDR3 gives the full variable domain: DVKVTQSSRYLVKRTGEKVFLECVQDMDHENMFWYRQDPGLGLRLIYFSYDVKMKEKGDIPEGYSVSREKKERFSLILESASTNQTSMYLCASSLGGIETQYFGPGTRLLVL.

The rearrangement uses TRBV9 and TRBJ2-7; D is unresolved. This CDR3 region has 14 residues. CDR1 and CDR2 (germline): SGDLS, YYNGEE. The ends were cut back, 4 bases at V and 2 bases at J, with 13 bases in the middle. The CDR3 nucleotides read TGTGCCAGCAGCTCAGACGGGTGGGCCTACGAGCAGTACTTC. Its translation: CASSSDGWAYEQYF. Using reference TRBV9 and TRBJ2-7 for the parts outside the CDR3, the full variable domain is DSGVTQTPKHLITATGQRVTLRCSPRSGDLSVYWYQQSLDQGLQFLIQYYNGEERAKGNILERFSAQQFPDLHSELNLSSLELGDSALYFCASSSDGWAYEQYFGPGTRLTVT.

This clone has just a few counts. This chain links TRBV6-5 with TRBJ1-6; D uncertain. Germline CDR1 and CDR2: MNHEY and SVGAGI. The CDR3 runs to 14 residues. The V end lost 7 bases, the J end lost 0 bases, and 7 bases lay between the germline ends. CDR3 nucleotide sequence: TGTGCCAGCACCGGGAACTCCTATAATTCACCCCTCCACTTT. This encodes CASTGNSYNSPLHF.

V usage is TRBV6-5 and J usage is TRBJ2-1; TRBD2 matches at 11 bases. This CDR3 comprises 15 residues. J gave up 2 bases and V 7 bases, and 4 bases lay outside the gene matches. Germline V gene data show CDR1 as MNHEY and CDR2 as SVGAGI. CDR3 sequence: CASTSSGGAYNEQFF. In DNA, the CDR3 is TGTGCCAGCACCAGTAGCGGGGGGGCCTACAATGAGCAGTTCTTC.

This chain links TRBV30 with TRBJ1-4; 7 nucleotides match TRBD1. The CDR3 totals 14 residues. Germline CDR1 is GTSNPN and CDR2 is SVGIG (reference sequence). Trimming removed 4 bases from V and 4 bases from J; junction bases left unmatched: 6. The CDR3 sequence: CAWKGSGGNEKLFF. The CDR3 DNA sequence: TGTGCCTGGAAGGGTTCAGGGGGTAATGAAAAACTGTTTTTT. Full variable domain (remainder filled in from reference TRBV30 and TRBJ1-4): SQTIHQWPATLVQPVGSPLSLECTVEGTSNPNLYWYRQAAGRGLQLLFYSVGIGQISSEVPQNLSASRPQDRQFILSSKKLLLSDSGFYLCAWKGSGGNEKLFFGSGTQLSVL.

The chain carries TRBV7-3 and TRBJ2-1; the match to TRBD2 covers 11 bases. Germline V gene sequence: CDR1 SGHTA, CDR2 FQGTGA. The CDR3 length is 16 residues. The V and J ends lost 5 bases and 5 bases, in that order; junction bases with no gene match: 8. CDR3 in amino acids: CASSVHSGGVNNEQFF. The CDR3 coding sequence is TGTGCCAGCAGCGTTCATAGCGGGGGGGTTAACAATGAGCAGTTCTTC.

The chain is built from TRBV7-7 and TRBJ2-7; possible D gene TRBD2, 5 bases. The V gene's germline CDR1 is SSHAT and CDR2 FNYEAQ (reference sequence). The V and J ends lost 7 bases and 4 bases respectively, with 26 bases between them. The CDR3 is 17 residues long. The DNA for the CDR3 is TGTGCCAGCACCTCCTGGCGGTGGCCGGGTGGCGGGTACGAGCAGTACGTC. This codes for CASTSWRWPGGGYEQYV.

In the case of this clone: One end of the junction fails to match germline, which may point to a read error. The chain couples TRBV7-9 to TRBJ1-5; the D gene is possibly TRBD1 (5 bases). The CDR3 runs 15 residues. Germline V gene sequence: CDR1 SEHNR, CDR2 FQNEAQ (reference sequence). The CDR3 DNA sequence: TGTTCCAGCAGCTCCCAGGGCCCGCTAGATCAGCCCCAGCATTTT. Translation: CSSSSQGPLDQPQHF.

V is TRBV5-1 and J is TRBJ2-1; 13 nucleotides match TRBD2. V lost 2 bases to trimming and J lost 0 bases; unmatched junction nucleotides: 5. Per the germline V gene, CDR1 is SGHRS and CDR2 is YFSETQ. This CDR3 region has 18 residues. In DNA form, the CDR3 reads TGCGCCAGCAGCTTCTGGACTAGCGGGAGCAGCTCCTACAATGAGCAGTTCTTC. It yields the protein CASSFWTSGSSSYNEQFF. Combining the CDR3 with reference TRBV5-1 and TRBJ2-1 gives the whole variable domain KAGVTQTPRYLIKTRGQQVTLSCSPISGHRSVSWYQQTPGQGLQFLFEYFSETQRNKGNFPGRFSGRQFSNSRSEMNVSTLELGDSALYLCASSFWTSGSSSYNEQFFGPGTRLTVL.

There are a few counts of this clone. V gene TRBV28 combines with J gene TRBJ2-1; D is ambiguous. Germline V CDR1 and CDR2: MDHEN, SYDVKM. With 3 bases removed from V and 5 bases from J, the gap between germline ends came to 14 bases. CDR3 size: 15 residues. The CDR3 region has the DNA TGTGCCAGCAGTTTGGTCCGCTTCGGTAACAATGAGCAGTTCTTC. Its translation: CASSLVRFGNNEQFF.

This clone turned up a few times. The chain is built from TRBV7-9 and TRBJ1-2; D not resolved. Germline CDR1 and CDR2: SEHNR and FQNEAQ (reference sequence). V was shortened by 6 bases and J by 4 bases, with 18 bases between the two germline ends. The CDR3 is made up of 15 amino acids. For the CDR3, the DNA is TGTGCCAGCAGTCCAAAACTCCGGGTGAGCTATGGCTACACCTTC. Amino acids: CASSPKLRVSYGYTF.

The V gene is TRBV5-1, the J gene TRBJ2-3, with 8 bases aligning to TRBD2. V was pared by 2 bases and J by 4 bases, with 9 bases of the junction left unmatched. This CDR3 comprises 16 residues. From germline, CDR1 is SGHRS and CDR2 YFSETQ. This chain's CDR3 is CASSLDGGGRADTQYF. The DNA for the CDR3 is TGCGCCAGCAGCTTAGACGGGGGGGGGCGCGCAGATACGCAGTATTTT. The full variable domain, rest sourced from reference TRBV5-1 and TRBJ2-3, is KAGVTQTPRYLIKTRGQQVTLSCSPISGHRSVSWYQQTPGQGLQFLFEYFSETQRNKGNFPGRFSGRQFSNSRSEMNVSTLELGDSALYLCASSLDGGGRADTQYFGPGTRLTVL.

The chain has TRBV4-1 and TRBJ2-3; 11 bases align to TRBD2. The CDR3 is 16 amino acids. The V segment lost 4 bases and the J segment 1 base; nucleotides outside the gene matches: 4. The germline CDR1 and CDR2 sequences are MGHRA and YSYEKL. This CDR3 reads CASSRASGGRTDTQYF. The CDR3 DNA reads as TGCGCCAGCAGCCGAGCTAGCGGGGGGCGCACAGATACGCAGTATTTT.

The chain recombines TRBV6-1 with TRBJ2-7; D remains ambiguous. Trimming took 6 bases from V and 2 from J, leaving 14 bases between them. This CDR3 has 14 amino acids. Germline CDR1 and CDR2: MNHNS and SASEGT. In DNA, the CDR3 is TGTGCCAGCAGCCCGTTGACTGGTACCTACGAGCAGTACGTC. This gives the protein CASSPLTGTYEQYV.

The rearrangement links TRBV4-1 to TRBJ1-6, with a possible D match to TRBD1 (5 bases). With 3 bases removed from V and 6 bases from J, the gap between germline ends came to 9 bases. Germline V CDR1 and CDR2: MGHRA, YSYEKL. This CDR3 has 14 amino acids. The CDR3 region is CASSQTAGNSPLHF. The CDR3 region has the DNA TGCGCCAGCAGCCAGACAGCCGGTAATTCACCCCTCCACTTT.

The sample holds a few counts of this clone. The CDR3: CASSPTGTSGNEQFF. CDR3 in DNA: TGTGCCAGCAGTCCCACCGGGACTAGTGGGAATGAGCAGTTCTTC. V gene TRBV28 combines with J gene TRBJ2-1, with 8 nucleotides matching TRBD2. Germline V gene sequence: CDR1 MDHEN, CDR2 SYDVKM. Trimming removed 5 bases from V and 7 bases from J; junction bases left unmatched: 10. The CDR3 has 15 amino acids.